The 29 T cell receptor beta chains in this list originate from one sample, sequenced in a study of identical twins. Each CDR3 protein is one row after TCRdb ran MiXCR on the 5' RACE reads. There are 450,000 to 600,000 distinct CDR3 sequences in the sample; approximately 20% occur only once, and around 0.47% lies in the top ten. The same sample was also used in a study of yellow fever vaccine responses in identical twins.

The source material was CD4+ T cells sorted from blood. The receptor source for this set is a woman aged 18-29 years in good health.

This clonotype was recorded a few times. The V and J genes are TRBV7-9 and TRBJ2-3; D is perhaps TRBD1 (6 bases). V dropped 3 bases and J dropped 2 bases, with 12 bases sitting between them. The CDR3 totals 15 residues. Per germline, CDR1 SEHNR and CDR2 FQNEAQ (reference sequence). CDR3 in DNA: TGTGCCAGCAGCTTCGGACAGAGCTCCACAGATACGCAGTATTTT. This translates into CASSFGQSSTDTQYF.

This clonotype was counted only a few times. Sequence at one end of the junction differs from germline and may be a read error. The chain is built from TRBV5-1 and TRBJ1-2; D unresolved. Per the germline V gene, CDR1 is SGHRS and CDR2 is YFSETQ. The CDR3 sequence is 13 residues long. The CDR3 DNA reads as TGCGCCAGCAGCTCGAGCGGTTCGGGTGGCTACACTTTC. It specifies CASSSSGSGGYTF.

The rearrangement joins TRBV6-2 or TRBV6-3 to TRBJ2-7; 8 positions agree with TRBD1. The V segment lost 7 bases and the J segment 4 bases; nucleotides outside the gene matches: 9. This CDR3 is built from 14 residues. CDR1 is MNHEY, CDR2 SVGEGT, per germline. The CDR3 coding sequence is TGTGCCAGCAACCCAGGGGGCGGTGTATACGAGCAGTACTTC. Protein sequence: CASNPGGGVYEQYF.

This clonotype was seen ten or more times. The chain uses TRBV29-1 and TRBJ2-1, with no clear D. Per germline, CDR1 SQVTM and CDR2 ANQGSEA. V was clipped by 2 bases and J by 6 bases, with 8 bases between them. CDR3 length: 12 amino acids. Here the CDR3 DNA reads TGCAGCGTTGAATTCCTATTCAATGAGCAGTTCTTC. Amino acid sequence: CSVEFLFNEQFF.

This chain links TRBV6-1 with TRBJ1-4, with a possible D match to TRBD1 (5 bases). The CDR3 totals 15 residues. CDR1 MNHNS and CDR2 SASEGT come from the germline V gene. Between the trimmed V and J ends, which lost 2 bases and 12 bases, there was a span of 19 bases. CDR3 nucleotide sequence: TGTGCCAGCAGTGAACAGGGTACGCGATTTAATCAACTGTTTTTT. This translates into CASSEQGTRFNQLFF.

The chain has TRBV12-3 or TRBV12-4 and TRBJ2-1; 7 bases agree with TRBD1. CDR3 size: 14 residues. Trimming took 4 bases from V and 5 from J; bases not matched to a gene: 5. CDR3 sequence (DNA): TGTGCCAGCAGTTCAGGGGGACCAGACAATGAGCAGTTCTTC. It translates to CASSSGGPDNEQFF.

V and J are TRBV10-3 and TRBJ2-5, with TRBD1 matching over 7 bases. Germline loops: CDR1 ENHRY, CDR2 SYGVKD. This CDR3 has 15 residues. With V trimmed by 3 bases and J by 5 bases, 9 bases remained unmatched. CDR3 nucleotides: TGTGCCATCAGTGAAGGGACAGCCGCATCGGAGACCCAGTACTTC. It codes for CAISEGTAASETQYF.

The DNA of the CDR3 is TGTGCCAGCAGTTTTTGGGCAGGGAAGAACACTGAAGCTTTCTTT. Its translation is CASSFWAGKNTEAFF. This chain connects TRBV12-3 or TRBV12-4 to TRBJ1-1; D is possibly TRBD1 (5 bases). The CDR3 spans 15 residues. The ends were cut back, 3 bases at V and 1 base at J, with 12 bases in the middle.

This clonotype was counted a few times. This sequence joins TRBV10-3 and TRBJ2-7; 10 bases agree with TRBD1. The CDR3 totals 17 residues. Looked up from germline, CDR1 is ENHRY and CDR2 is SYGVKD. The ends lost 5 bases at V and 1 base at J; junction bases unmatched: 11. The CDR3 region has the DNA TGTGCCATCAGTAATAATCCGGGACAGGGGATGTCCTACGAGCAGTACGTC. It is translated as CAISNNPGQGMSYEQYV.

The chain joins TRBV20-1 to TRBJ2-6; no clear D. Per germline, CDR1 DFQATT and CDR2 SNEGSKA (reference sequence). Trimming removed 3 bases at V and 4 bases at J, with 13 bases between. This CDR3 region has 15 residues. CDR3 loop: CSARTQDVGANVLTF. The DNA for the CDR3 is TGCAGTGCTAGGACCCAGGATGTCGGGGCCAACGTCCTGACTTTC.

This rearrangement joins TRBV11-2 to TRBJ2-1; TRBD2 might be the D (5 bases). The CDR3 extends over 15 amino acids. V was shortened by 2 bases and J by 8 bases, with 16 bases between the two germline ends. Germline CDR1 reads SGHAT; CDR2 reads FQNNGV. CDR3 in amino acids: CASSLKLALRDEQFF. Written as DNA, the CDR3 is TGTGCCAGCAGCTTAAAGTTAGCGCTCCGGGATGAGCAGTTCTTC.

V gene TRBV3-1 combines with J gene TRBJ2-4; D not resolved. This CDR3 has 16 residues. CDR1 and CDR2 from the germline V gene are LGHDT and YNNKEL (reference sequence). Trimming took off 0 bases at V and 0 bases at J, with 9 bases between the two ends. The CDR3 loop is CASSQDQYLAKNIQYF. CDR3 nucleotide sequence: TGTGCCAGCAGCCAAGATCAGTACTTAGCCAAAAACATTCAGTACTTC.

Many counts were recorded for this clonotype. The chain joins TRBV24-1 to TRBJ2-3; 8 nucleotides line up with TRBD2. CDR1 and CDR2 (germline): KGHDR, SFDVKD. V dropped 0 bases and J dropped 3; count of bases not matched to a gene: 7. The CDR3 runs 17 residues. The CDR3 is CATSDLQAGDLTDTQYF. The CDR3 nucleotides are TGTGCCACCAGTGATTTGCAAGCGGGAGATCTGACAGATACGCAGTATTTT.

A single count supports this clonotype. CDR3 protein: CSALKGHNEQFF. CDR3 DNA: TGCAGTGCCTTAAAAGGGCACAATGAGCAGTTCTTC. This chain connects TRBV20-1 to TRBJ2-1; D is undetermined. The CDR3 is 12 residues long. The V end was cut by 6 bases, the J end by 5 bases, with 11 bases between. Germline V CDR1 and CDR2: DFQATT, SNEGSKA (reference sequence).

The J gene is TRBJ2-6, the V gene TRBV2, with TRBD1 matching over 7 bases. The CDR3 totals 17 residues. Germline V gene lookup returns CDR1 SNHLY and CDR2 FYNNEI. J lost 0 bases, V lost 6 bases, and 8 bases had no gene match. The CDR3, as DNA: TGTGCCAGCAGGGAGAGGGGGCTAGGCTCTGGGGCCAACGTCCTGACTTTC. The encoded protein is CASRERGLGSGANVLTF.

CDR3: CASRNAGTQSSYEQYF. The CDR3 nucleotides read TGTGCCAGCAGGAACGCCGGGACACAGAGCTCCTACGAGCAGTACTTC. The V and J genes are TRBV2 and TRBJ2-7, with D possibly matching TRBD1 (6 bases). V lost 6 bases to trimming and J lost 0 bases, with 18 bases between them. The CDR3 has 16 amino acids. Germline V lookup: CDR1 SNHLY, CDR2 FYNNEI. The entire variable domain, with the rest obtained from reference TRBV2 and TRBJ2-7, is as follows: EPEVTQTPSHQVTQMGQEVILRCVPISNHLYFYWYRQILGQKVEFLVSFYNNEISEKSEIFDDQFSVERPDGSNFTLKIRSTKLEDSAMYFCASRNAGTQSSYEQYFGPGTRLTVT.

This clonotype came up many times. V and J are TRBV12-3 or TRBV12-4 and TRBJ1-1; the D is unclear. V lost 3 bases to trimming and J lost 7 bases, with 9 bases between them. CDR3 length: 12 residues. The CDR3 sequence: CASSLGPFEAFF. The CDR3 DNA follows: TGTGCCAGCAGTTTGGGCCCATTTGAAGCTTTCTTT.

The rearrangement links TRBV7-8 to TRBJ2-5; D is perhaps TRBD2 (5 bases). Germline CDR1 SGHVS, CDR2 FQNEAQ. The CDR3 sequence is 15 residues long. Trimming took off 1 base at V and 4 bases at J, with 13 bases between the two ends. CDR3 sequence reads: CASSLGREFRETQYF. DNA for the CDR3: TGTGCCAGCAGCTTAGGCCGGGAATTTAGAGAGACCCAGTACTTC. Combining the CDR3 with reference TRBV7-8 and TRBJ2-5 gives the whole variable domain GAGVSQSPRYKVAKRGQDVALRCDPISGHVSLFWYQQALGQGPEFLTYFQNEAQLDKSGLPSDRFFAERPEGSVSTLKIQRTQQEDSAVYLCASSLGREFRETQYFGPGTRLLVL.

The chain links TRBV9 to TRBJ2-1; possibly TRBD2 for D (6 bases). This CDR3 is built from 17 residues. Germline V gives CDR1 SGDLS, CDR2 YYNGEE. Deletions cut 3 bases from V and 3 bases from J, with 19 bases between. CDR3 sequence (DNA): TGTGCCAGCAGCGACGTGGGGCGGGAAAGAAACTACAATGAGCAGTTCTTC. Protein: CASSDVGRERNYNEQFF.

The rearrangement uses TRBV6-5 and TRBJ1-2, with D possibly being TRBD1 (6 bases). V was clipped by 0 bases and J by 7 bases, with 12 bases between them. This CDR3 comprises 14 residues. Germline loops: CDR1 MNHEY, CDR2 SVGAGI. The CDR3 nucleotides are TGTGCCAGCAGTTACTCTCTCCCGGGGGCTGGCTACACCTTC. This encodes CASSYSLPGAGYTF.

This clonotype has a handful of counts. The chain combines TRBV7-9 with TRBJ2-7; no reliable D call. Looked up from germline, CDR1 is SEHNR and CDR2 is FQNEAQ (reference sequence). V was shortened by 2 bases and J by 3 bases, with 11 bases between the two germline ends. The CDR3 runs to 14 residues. CDR3: CASSLIAGYYEQYF. As DNA, the CDR3 is TGTGCCAGCAGCTTAATCGCCGGCTACTACGAGCAGTACTTC.

This sequence joins TRBV7-9 and TRBJ2-7, with TRBD1 matching over 9 bases. Germline V gene data show CDR1 as SEHNR and CDR2 as FQNEAQ (reference sequence). This CDR3 is 16 amino acids long. Trimming at V came to 4 bases and at J to 4 bases, leaving 11 bases not matched to a gene. CDR3 region: CASSYTGTGMFYEQYV. The CDR3, as DNA: TGTGCCAGCAGCTATACCGGGACAGGGATGTTTTACGAGCAGTACGTC.

The chain has TRBV4-1 and TRBJ1-2; D may be TRBD1 (5 bases). The V end lost 0 bases, the J end lost 6 bases, and 11 bases lay between the germline ends. CDR1 MGHRA and CDR2 YSYEKL come from the germline V gene. There are 14 residues in the CDR3. The chain's CDR3 is CASSQEFRGHGYTF. CDR3 sequence (DNA): TGCGCCAGCAGCCAAGAATTTAGGGGCCATGGCTACACCTTC.

This clonotype was recorded a few times. This chain connects TRBV12-3 or TRBV12-4 to TRBJ2-4; 7 positions agree with TRBD2. Germline trimming cut 5 bases from V and 9 bases from J; bases unmatched to any gene: 13. CDR3 length equals 15 residues. CDR3 DNA: TGTGCCAGCAGTCCACAGGAGGGCACGGGAGGCATTCAGTACTTC. Translated, it gives CASSPQEGTGGIQYF.

The table lists this clonotype with a few counts. The chain joins TRBV7-9 to TRBJ2-5, with TRBD2 identical over 11 bases. V lost 5 bases and J lost 5; bases outside the gene matches: 10. There are 16 residues in the CDR3. Germline CDR1 SEHNR, CDR2 FQNEAQ (reference sequence). CDR3 sequence: CASSTLAGGPEETQYF. As DNA, the CDR3 is TGTGCCAGCAGCACCTTAGCGGGAGGGCCAGAGGAGACCCAGTACTTC.

The chain uses TRBV5-1 and TRBJ1-5; perhaps TRBD1 as D (6 bases). Germline assignment: CDR1 SGHRS and CDR2 YFSETQ. The CDR3 spans 14 residues. Deletions cut 0 bases from V and 3 bases from J, with 7 bases between. CDR3: CASSLEGHNQPQHF. The CDR3 DNA reads as TGCGCCAGCAGCTTGGAGGGACACAATCAGCCCCAGCATTTT.

This clonotype was counted at least ten times. V gene TRBV12-3 or TRBV12-4 combines with J gene TRBJ2-7, with D perhaps matching TRBD2 (5 bases). This CDR3 region has 11 residues. V was trimmed by 6 bases and J by 2 bases, leaving 5 bases between them. The CDR3 region is CASSGTYEQYF. The CDR3 nucleotides read TGTGCCAGCAGCGGGACCTACGAGCAGTACTTC.

This clonotype was detected only a few times. V is TRBV12-3 or TRBV12-4 and J is TRBJ2-1, with TRBD2 matching over 15 bases. This CDR3 has 16 residues. Losses at the gene ends were 2 bases for V and 9 bases for J; bases not matched to a gene: 5. CDR3 sequence reads: CASSLRGLAGGGEQFF. In nucleotides, the CDR3 is TGTGCCAGCAGTTTACGGGGACTAGCGGGAGGAGGTGAGCAGTTCTTC.

Only a few counts were recorded for this clonotype. This sequence joins TRBV20-1 and TRBJ2-7, with 16 bases identical to TRBD2. CDR3 size: 18 residues. J was trimmed by 0 bases and V by 7 bases; bases with no gene match: 12. The germline gives CDR1 DFQATT, CDR2 SNEGSKA (reference sequence). This CDR3 is CSVRKPGLAGGSSYEQYV. CDR3 coding DNA: TGCAGTGTAAGGAAACCGGGACTAGCGGGGGGGAGCTCCTACGAGCAGTACGTC.